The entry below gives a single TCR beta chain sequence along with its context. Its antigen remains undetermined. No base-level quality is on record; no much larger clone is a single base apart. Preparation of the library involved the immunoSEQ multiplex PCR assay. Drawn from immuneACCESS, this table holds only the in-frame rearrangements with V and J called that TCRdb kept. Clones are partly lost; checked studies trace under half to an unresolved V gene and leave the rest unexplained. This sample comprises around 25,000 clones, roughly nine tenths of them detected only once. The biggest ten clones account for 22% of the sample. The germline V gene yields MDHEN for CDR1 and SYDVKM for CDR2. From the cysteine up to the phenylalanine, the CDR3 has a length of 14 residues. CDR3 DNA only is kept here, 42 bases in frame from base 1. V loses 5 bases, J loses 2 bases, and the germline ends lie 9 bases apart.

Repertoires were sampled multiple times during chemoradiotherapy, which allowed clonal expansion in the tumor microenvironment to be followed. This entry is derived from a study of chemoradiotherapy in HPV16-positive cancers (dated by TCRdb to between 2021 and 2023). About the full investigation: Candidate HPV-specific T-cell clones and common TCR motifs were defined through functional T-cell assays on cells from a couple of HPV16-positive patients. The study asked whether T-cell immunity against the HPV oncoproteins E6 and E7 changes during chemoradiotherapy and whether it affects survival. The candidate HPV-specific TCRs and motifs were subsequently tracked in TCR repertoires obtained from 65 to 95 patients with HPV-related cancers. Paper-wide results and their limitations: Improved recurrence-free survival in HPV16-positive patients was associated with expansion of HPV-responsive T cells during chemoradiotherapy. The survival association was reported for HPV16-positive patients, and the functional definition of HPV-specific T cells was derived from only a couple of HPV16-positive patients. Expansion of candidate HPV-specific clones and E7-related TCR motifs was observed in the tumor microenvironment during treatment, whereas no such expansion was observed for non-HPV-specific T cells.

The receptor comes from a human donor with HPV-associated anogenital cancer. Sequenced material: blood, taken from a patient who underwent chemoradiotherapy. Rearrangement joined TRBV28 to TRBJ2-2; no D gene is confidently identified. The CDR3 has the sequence CASSTGPNTGELFF. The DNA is TGTGCCAGCAGTACTGGACCTAACACCGGGGAGCTGTTTTTT. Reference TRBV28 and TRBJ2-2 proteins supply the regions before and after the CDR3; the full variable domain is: DVKVTQSSRYLVKRTGEKVFLECVQDMDHENMFWYRQDPGLGLRLIYFSYDVKMKEKGDIPEGYSVSREKKERFSLILESASTNQTSMYLCASSTGPNTGELFFGEGSRLTVL.